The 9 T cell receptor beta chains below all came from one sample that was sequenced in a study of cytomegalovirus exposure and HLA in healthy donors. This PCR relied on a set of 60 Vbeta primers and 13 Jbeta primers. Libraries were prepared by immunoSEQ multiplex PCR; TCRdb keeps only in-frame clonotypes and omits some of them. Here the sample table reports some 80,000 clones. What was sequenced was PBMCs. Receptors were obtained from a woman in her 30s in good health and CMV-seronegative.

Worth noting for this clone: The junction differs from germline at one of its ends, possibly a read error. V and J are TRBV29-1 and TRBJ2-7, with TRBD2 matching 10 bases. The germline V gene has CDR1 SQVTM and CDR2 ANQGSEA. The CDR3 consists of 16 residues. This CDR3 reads CSGEEGLAGETYEQYF. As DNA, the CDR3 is TGCAGCGGTGAAGAGGGGCTAGCGGGAGAGACCTACGAGCAGTACTTC.

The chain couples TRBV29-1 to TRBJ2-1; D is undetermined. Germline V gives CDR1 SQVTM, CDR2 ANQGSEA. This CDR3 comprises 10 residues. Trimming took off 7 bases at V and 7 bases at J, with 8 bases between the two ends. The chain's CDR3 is CSATDNEQFF. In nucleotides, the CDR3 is TGCAGCGCAACTGATAATGAGCAGTTCTTC.

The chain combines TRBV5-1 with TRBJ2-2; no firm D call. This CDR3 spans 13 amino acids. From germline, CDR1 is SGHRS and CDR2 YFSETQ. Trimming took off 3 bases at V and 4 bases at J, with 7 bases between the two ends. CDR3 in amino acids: CASSYSLTGELFF. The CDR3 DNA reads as TGCGCCAGCAGCTATTCACTCACCGGGGAGCTGTTTTTT. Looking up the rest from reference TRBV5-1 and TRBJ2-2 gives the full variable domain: KAGVTQTPRYLIKTRGQQVTLSCSPISGHRSVSWYQQTPGQGLQFLFEYFSETQRNKGNFPGRFSGRQFSNSRSEMNVSTLELGDSALYLCASSYSLTGELFFGEGSRLTVL.

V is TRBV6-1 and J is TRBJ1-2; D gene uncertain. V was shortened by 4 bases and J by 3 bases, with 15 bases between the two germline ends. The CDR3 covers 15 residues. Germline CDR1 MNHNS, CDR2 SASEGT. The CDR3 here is CASSALSVTHYGYTF. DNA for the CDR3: TGTGCCAGCAGTGCCCTATCGGTAACCCACTATGGCTACACCTTC.

Written as DNA, the CDR3 is TGCAGCGGTAGGCGGGGGTACGACACTGAAGCTTTCTTT. Its protein is CSGRRGYDTEAFF. This sequence joins TRBV29-1 and TRBJ1-1, with TRBD1 as a possible D gene (5 bases). CDR1 is SQVTM and CDR2 is ANQGSEA in the germline V gene. CDR3 length: 13 residues. The V end lost 7 bases, the J end lost 3 bases, and 15 bases lay between the germline ends. Variable domain in full (rest from reference TRBV29-1 and TRBJ1-1): SAVISQKPSRDICQRGTSLTIQCQVDSQVTMMFWYRQQPGQSLTLIATANQGSEATYESGFVIDKFPISRPNLTFSTLTVSNMSPEDSSIYLCSGRRGYDTEAFFGQGTRLTVV.

CDR3 nucleotides: TGTGCCAGCAGCTTGGAACCAGTGCCTGGGAGAGGCTACACCTTC. Translation gives CASSLEPVPGRGYTF. J is TRBJ1-2 and V is TRBV5-6; D not resolved. In germline, CDR1 is SGHDT, CDR2 YYEEEE. V shed 0 bases and J shed 8 bases, with 17 bases lying between them. This CDR3 has 15 amino acids.

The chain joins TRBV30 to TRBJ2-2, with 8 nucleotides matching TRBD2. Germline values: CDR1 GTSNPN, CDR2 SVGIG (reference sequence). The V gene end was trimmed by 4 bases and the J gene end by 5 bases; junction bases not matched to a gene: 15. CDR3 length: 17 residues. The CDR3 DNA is TGTGCCTGGACTTCCTACCTGGCGGGGGGTGGAACCGGGGAGCTGTTTTTT. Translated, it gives CAWTSYLAGGGTGELFF.

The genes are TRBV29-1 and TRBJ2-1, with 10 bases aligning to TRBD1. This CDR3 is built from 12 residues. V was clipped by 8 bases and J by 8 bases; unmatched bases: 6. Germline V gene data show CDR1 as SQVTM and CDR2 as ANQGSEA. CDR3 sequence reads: CSSTGGGDEQFF. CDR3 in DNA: TGCAGCTCGACAGGGGGCGGGGATGAGCAGTTCTTC.

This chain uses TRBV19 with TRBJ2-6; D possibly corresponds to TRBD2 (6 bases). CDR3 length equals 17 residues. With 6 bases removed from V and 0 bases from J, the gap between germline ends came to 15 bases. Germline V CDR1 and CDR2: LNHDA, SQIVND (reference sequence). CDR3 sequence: CASSGGPKHSGANVLTF. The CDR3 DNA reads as TGTGCCAGTAGCGGGGGACCGAAACACTCTGGGGCCAACGTCCTGACTTTC.